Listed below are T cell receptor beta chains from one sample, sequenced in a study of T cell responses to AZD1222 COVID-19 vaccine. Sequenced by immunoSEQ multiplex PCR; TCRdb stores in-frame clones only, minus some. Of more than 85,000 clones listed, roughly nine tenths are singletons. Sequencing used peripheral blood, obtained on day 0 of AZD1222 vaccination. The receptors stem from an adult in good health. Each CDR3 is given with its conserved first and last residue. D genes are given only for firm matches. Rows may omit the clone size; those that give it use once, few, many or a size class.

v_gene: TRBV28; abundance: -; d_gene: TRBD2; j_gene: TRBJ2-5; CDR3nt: TGTGCCAGCACCCCCGGACTAGCGGGGGGGGAAAAGACCCAGTACTTC; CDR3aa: CASTPGLAGGEKTQYF
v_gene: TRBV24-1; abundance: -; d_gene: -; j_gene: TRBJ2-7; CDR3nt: TGTGCCACCAGTGGGGGGGCCTTCGCCGAGCAGTACTTC; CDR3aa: CATSGGAFAEQYF
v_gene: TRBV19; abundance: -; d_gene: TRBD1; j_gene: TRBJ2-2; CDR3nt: TGTGCCAGTAGTATTTCACAGGGGTCAGCCGGGGAGCTGTTTTTT; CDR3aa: CASSISQGSAGELFF
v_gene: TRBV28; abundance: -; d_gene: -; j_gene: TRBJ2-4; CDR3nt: TGTGCCAGCAGGTCCGGGGGCAAGATTCTAGCCAAAAACATTCAGTACTTC; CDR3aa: CASRSGGKILAKNIQYF
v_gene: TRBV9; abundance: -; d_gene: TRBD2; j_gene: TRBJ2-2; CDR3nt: TGTGCCAGCAGCGTGGCGGGGGGGCCCACCGGGGAGCTGTTTTTT; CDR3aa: CASSVAGGPTGELFF
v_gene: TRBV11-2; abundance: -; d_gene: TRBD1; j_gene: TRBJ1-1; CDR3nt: TGTGCCAGCAGCTCCGACAGGGGAGCTGAAGCTTTCTTT; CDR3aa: CASSSDRGAEAFF
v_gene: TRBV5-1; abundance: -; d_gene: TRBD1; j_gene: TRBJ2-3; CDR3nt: TGCGCCAGCAGCAGGGACAGGGGAGATACGCAGTATTTT; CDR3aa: CASSRDRGDTQYF
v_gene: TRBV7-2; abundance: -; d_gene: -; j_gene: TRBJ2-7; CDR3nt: TGTGCCAGCAGCTTAGTTGGATTTCCCTACGAGCAGTACTTC; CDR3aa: CASSLVGFPYEQYF
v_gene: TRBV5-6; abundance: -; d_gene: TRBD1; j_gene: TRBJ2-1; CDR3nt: TGTGCCAGCAGCTTGGCTCAGGGGGCCTACAATGAGCAGTTCTTC; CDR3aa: CASSLAQGAYNEQFF
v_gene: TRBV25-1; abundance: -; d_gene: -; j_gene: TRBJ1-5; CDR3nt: TGTGCCAGCAGCAAACAGGGAAGGGGTCAGCCCCAGCATTTT; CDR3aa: CASSKQGRGQPQHF
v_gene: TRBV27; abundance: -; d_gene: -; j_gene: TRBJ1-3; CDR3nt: TGTGCCAGCAGTTTAAGGGCCAGGGAGGGAAACACCATATATTTT; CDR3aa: CASSLRAREGNTIYF
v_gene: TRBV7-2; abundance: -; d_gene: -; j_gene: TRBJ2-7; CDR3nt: TGTGCCAGCAGCTGGGACAAGAGCTACGAGCAGTACTTC; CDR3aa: CASSWDKSYEQYF
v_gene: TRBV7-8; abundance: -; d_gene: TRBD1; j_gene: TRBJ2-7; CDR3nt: TGTGCCAGCAGCCTGACAGGGGGCAACTACGAGCAGTACTTC; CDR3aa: CASSLTGGNYEQYF
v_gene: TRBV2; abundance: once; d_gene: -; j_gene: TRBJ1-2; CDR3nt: TGTGCCAGCAGTCCGGGGGGGTCGACCTATGGCTACACCTTC; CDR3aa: CASSPGGSTYGYTF
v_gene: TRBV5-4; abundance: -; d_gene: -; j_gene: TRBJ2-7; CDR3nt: TGTGCCAGCAGCAACACCGGGACAAGAATATACGAGCAGTACTTC; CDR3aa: CASSNTGTRIYEQYF
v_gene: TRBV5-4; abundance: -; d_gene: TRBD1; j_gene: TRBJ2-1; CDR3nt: TGTGCCAGCAGCTCCCGGGACAGGGTTACGAATGAGCAGTTCTTC; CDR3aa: CASSSRDRVTNEQFF
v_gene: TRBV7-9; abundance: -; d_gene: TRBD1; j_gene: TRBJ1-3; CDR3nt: TGTGCCAGCAGCTTAGAGACAGGGCCCTCTGGAAACACCATATATTTT; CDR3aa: CASSLETGPSGNTIYF